This TCR beta chain was identified in a study of cytomegalovirus exposure and HLA in healthy donors. Overall study results and limits: In a later analysis, at a false discovery rate of 0.05, 16,951 TCR beta sequences matched HLA alleles.

The PCR contained 60 Vbeta and 13 Jbeta primers. Some clones are missing from TCRdb's copy, which holds only in-frame ones; the method was immunoSEQ multiplex PCR. The top ten clones hold approximately 6.8% of a sample with roughly 150,000 clones, over 70% of them seen once. V shed 3 bases and J 7 bases; nucleotides not matched to a gene: 6. Germline CDR1 reads SGHTA; CDR2 reads FQGTGA. The CDR3 runs to 13 residues. This clone was seen many times. Its target is not known. V usage is TRBV7-3 and J usage is TRBJ2-7, with 7 bases matching TRBD1. The sequence was obtained from a woman aged 40 to 50 in good health and CMV-seropositive. Sequenced sample: PBMCs. CDR3 sequence (DNA): TGTGCCAGCAGCTTGGTAGGGGGCGAAGAGCAGTACTTC. Encoded protein: CASSLVGGEEQYF.